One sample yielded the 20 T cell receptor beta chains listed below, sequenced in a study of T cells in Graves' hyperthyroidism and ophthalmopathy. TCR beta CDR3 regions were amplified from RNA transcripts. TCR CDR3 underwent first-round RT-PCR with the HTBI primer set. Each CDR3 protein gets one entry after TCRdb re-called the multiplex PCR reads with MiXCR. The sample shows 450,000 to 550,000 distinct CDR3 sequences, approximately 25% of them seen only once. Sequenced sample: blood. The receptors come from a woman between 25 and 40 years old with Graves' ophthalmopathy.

The CDR3 sequence is CASSYSTDSPEAFF. The CDR3 DNA follows: TGTGCCAGCAGTTACTCGACGGATAGTCCTGAAGCTTTCTTT. The rearrangement uses TRBV6-2 or TRBV6-3 and TRBJ1-1; D not resolved. The V end lost 0 bases, the J end lost 6 bases, and 11 bases lay between the germline ends. Germline V gene data show CDR1 as MNHEY and CDR2 as SVGEGT. The CDR3 length is 14 residues.

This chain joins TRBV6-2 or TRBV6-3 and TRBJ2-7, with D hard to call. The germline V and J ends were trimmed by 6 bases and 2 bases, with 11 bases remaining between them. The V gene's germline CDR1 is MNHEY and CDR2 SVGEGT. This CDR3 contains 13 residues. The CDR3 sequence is CASRWVTTYEQYF. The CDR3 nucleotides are TGTGCCAGCAGATGGGTGACAACCTACGAGCAGTACTTC.

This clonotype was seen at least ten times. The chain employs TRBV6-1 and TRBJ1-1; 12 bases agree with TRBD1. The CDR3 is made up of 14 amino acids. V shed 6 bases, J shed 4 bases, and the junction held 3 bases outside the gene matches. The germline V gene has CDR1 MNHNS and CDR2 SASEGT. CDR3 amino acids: CASSRDRGLTEAFF. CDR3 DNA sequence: TGTGCCAGCAGCCGGGACAGGGGGCTCACTGAAGCTTTCTTT.

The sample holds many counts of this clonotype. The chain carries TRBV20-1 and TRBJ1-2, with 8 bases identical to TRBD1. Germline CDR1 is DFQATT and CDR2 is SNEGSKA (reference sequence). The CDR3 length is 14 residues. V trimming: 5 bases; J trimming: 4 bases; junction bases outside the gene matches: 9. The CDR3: CSAFWTGRPYGYTF. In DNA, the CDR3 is TGCAGTGCTTTTTGGACAGGGCGGCCCTATGGCTACACCTTC.

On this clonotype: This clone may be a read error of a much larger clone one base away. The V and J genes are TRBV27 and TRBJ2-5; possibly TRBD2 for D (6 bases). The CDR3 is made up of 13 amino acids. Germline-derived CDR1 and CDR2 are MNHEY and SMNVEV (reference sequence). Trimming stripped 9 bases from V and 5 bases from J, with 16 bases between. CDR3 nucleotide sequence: TGTGCCAGAGTAGTGGGGAGGTCGGAGACCCAGTACTTC. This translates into CARVVGRSETQYF.

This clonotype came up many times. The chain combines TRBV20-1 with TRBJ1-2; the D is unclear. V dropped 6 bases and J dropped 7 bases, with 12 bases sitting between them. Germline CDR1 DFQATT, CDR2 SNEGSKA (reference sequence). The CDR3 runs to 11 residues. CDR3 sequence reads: CSARKLPGYTF. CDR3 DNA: TGCAGTGCCAGAAAGCTGCCTGGCTACACCTTC.

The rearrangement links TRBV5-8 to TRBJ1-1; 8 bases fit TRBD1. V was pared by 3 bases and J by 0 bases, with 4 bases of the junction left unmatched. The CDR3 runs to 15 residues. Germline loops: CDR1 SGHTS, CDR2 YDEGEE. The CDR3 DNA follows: TGTGCCAGCAGCTACAGGGGACAGGTGAACACTGAAGCTTTCTTT. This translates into CASSYRGQVNTEAFF.

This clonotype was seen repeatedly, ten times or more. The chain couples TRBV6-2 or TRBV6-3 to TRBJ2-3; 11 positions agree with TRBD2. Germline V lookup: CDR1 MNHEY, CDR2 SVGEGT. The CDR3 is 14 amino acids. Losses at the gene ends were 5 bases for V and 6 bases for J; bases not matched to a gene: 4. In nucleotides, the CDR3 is TGTGCCAGCAGTCCACGACTAGCGGGGGATACGCAGTATTTT. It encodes CASSPRLAGDTQYF.

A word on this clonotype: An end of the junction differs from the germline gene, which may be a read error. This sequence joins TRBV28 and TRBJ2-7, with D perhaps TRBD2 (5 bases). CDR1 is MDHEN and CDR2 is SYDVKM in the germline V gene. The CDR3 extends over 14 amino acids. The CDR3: CASTELRGPYEQCF. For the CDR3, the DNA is TGTGCCAGCACCGAACTCCGGGGTCCCTACGAGCAGTGCTTC.

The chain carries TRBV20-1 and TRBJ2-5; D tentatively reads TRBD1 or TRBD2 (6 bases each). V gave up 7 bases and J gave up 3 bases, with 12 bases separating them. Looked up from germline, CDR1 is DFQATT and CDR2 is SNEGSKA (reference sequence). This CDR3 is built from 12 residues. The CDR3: CSGAGHEETQYF. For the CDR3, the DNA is TGCAGTGGGGCGGGACACGAAGAGACCCAGTACTTC.

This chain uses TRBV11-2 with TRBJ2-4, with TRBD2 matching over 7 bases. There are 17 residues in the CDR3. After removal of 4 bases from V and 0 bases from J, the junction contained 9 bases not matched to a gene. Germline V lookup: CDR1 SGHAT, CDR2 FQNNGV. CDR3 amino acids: CASSSPRGGLAKNIQYF. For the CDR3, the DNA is TGTGCCAGCAGCTCCCCAAGGGGAGGGCTAGCCAAAAACATTCAGTACTTC.

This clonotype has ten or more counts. In DNA form, the CDR3 reads TGTGCCAGTAGTCCCGGGACTCACTACGAGCAGTACTTC. It translates to CASSPGTHYEQYF. The chain carries TRBV19 and TRBJ2-7, with D possibly being TRBD2 (6 bases). The CDR3 sequence is 13 residues long. Germline CDR1 reads LNHDA; CDR2 reads SQIVND (reference sequence). The V gene lost 5 bases and the J gene lost 3 bases, with 11 bases spanning the gap.

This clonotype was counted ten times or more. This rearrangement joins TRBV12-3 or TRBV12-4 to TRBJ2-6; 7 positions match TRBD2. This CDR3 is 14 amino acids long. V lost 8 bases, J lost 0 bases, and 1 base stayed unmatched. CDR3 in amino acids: CASWGGSGANVLTF. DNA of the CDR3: TGTGCCAGCTGGGGGGGCTCTGGGGCCAACGTCCTGACTTTC.

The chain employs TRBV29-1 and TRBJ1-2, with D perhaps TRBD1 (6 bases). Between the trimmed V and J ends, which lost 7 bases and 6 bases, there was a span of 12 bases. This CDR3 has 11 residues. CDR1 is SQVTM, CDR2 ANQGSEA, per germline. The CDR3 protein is CSGTAGDGYTF. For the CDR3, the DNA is TGCAGCGGGACAGCAGGGGATGGCTACACCTTC.

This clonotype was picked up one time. The CDR3 DNA is TGTGCCAGCAGGCCTCCGGGACTAGGCGGATACGAGCAGTACTTC. It codes for CASRPPGLGGYEQYF. V and J are TRBV6-1 and TRBJ2-7; the match to TRBD2 covers 8 bases. Germline assignment: CDR1 MNHNS and CDR2 SASEGT. The CDR3 is 15 residues long. V was clipped by 6 bases and J by 4 bases; unmatched bases: 11.

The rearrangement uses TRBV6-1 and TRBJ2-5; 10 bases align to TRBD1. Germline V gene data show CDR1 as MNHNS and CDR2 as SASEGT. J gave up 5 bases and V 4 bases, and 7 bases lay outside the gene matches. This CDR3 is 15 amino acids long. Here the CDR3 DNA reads TGTGCCAGCAGTGGGGGGACAGGGGTCCGGGAGACCCAGTACTTC. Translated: CASSGGTGVRETQYF.

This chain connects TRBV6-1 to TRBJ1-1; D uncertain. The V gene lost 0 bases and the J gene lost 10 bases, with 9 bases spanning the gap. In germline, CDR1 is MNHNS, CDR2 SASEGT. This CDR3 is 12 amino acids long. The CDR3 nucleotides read TGTGCCAGCAGTGAAGCGAAGGTGAGAGCTTTCTTT. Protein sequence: CASSEAKVRAFF.

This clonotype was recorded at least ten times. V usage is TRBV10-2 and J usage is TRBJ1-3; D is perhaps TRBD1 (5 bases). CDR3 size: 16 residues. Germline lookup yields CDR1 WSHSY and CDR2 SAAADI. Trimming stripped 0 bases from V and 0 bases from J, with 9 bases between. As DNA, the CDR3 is TGCGCCAGCAGTGAGTCCACAGGTAGCTCTGGAAACACCATATATTTT. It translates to CASSESTGSSGNTIYF.

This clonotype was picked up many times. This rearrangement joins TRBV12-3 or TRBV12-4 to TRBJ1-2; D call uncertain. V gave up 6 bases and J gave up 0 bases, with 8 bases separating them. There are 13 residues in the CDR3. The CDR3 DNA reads TGTGCCAGCAGCCCCCGCACTAACTATGGCTACACCTTC. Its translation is CASSPRTNYGYTF.

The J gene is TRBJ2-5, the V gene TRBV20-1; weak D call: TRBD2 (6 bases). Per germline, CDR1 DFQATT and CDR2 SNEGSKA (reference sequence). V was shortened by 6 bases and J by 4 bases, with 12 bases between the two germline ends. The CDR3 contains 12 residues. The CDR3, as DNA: TGCAGTGCGCTTCGGGGGTTAGAGACCCAGTACTTC. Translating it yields CSALRGLETQYF.